This TCR beta chain was found in a study of blood T cell repertoires in COVID-19. Only in-frame clones appear in the TCRdb table, and some are missing; sequencing was by immunoSEQ multiplex PCR. The sample shows more than 120,000 clones, approximately 84% of them seen only once. V was cut by 7 bases and J by 6 bases, with 18 bases left in between. Per the germline V gene, CDR1 is SEHNR and CDR2 is FQNEAQ (reference sequence). This CDR3 spans 14 amino acids. Enrolled through a virtual design, the participants were between about 18 and 89 years of age and came from about two dozen US areas. The TCR comes from a man aged 45 to 65 in a cohort exposed to, infected with or recovered from COVID-19 (not recorded which). Material: PBMCs or T cells enriched from blood (not recorded which). The chain carries TRBV7-9 and TRBJ1-1; D may be TRBD1 (6 bases). In DNA form, the CDR3 reads TGTGCCAGCAAGGGGGACAAGTTTGAACCTGAAGCTTTCTTT. Its protein product is CASKGDKFEPEAFF.